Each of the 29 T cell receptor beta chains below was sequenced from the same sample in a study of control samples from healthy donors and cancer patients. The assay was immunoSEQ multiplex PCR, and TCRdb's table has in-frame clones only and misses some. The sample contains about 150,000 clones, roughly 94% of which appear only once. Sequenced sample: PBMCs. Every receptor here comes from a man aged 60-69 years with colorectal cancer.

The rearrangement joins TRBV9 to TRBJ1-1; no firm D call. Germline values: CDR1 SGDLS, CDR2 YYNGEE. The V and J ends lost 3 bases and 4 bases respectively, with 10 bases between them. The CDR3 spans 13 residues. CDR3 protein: CASSAPRATEAFF. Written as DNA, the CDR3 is TGTGCCAGCAGCGCCCCCCGGGCCACTGAAGCTTTCTTT.

CDR3 amino acids: CASSSRAPGTEAFF. In DNA form, the CDR3 reads TGCGCCAGCAGCTCCCGGGCCCCTGGCACTGAAGCTTTCTTT. The V call is TRBV5-1, the J call TRBJ1-1; no reliable D call. Per the germline V gene, CDR1 is SGHRS and CDR2 is YFSETQ. With 3 bases removed from V and 4 bases from J, the gap between germline ends came to 13 bases. The CDR3 extends over 14 amino acids.

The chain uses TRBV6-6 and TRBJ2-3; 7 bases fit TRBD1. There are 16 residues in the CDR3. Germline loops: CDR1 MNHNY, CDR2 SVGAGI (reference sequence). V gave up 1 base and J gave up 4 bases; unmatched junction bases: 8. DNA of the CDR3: TGTGCCAGCAGTTACTTAGGGGGCCTGGGGGCAGATACGCAGTATTTT. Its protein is CASSYLGGLGADTQYF.

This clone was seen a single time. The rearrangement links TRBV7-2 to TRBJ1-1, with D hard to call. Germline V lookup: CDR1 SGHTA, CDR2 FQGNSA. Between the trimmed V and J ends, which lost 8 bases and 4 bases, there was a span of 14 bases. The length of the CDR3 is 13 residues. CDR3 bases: TGTGCCAGCCGATCCGAGGGATTCACTGAAGCTTTCTTT. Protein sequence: CASRSEGFTEAFF.

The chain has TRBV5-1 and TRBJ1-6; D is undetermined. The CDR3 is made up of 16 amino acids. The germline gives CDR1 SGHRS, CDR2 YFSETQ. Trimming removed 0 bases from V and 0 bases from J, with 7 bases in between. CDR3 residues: CASSLDMSSYNSPLHF. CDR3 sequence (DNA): TGCGCCAGCAGCTTGGACATGAGCTCCTATAATTCACCCCTCCACTTT. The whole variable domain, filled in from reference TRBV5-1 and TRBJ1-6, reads KAGVTQTPRYLIKTRGQQVTLSCSPISGHRSVSWYQQTPGQGLQFLFEYFSETQRNKGNFPGRFSGRQFSNSRSEMNVSTLELGDSALYLCASSLDMSSYNSPLHFGNGTRLTVT.

The CDR3 sequence is CASSTPRRTFNYGYTF. The CDR3 region has the DNA TGTGCCAGCAGCACGCCTCGACGGACGTTTAACTATGGCTACACCTTC. V gene TRBV11-2 combines with J gene TRBJ1-2, with D unclear. CDR1 SGHAT and CDR2 FQNNGV come from the germline V gene. V was shortened by 5 bases and J by 1 base, with 17 bases between the two germline ends. The CDR3 spans 16 residues.

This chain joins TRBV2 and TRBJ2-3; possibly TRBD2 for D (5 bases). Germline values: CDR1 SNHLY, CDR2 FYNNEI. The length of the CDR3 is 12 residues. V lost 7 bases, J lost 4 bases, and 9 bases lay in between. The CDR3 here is CASMGDSDTQYF. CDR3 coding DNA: TGTGCCAGCATGGGAGATTCAGATACGCAGTATTTT.

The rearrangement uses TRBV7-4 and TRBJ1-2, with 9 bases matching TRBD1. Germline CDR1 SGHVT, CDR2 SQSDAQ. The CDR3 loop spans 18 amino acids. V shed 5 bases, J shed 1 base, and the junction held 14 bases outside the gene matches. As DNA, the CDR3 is TGTGCCAGCAGCCGATACAGGGGGCGAACCCTCTTTAACTATGGCTACACCTTC. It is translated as CASSRYRGRTLFNYGYTF. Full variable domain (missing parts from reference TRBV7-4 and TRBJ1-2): GAGVSQSPRYKVAKRGRDVALRCDSISGHVTLYWYRQTLGQGSEVLTYSQSDAQRDKSGRPSGRFSAERPERSVSTLKIQRTEQGDSAVYLCASSRYRGRTLFNYGYTFGSGTRLTVV.

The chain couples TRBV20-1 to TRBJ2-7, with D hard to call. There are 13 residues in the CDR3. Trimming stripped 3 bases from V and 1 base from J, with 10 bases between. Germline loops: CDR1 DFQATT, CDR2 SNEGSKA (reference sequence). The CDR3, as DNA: TGCAGTGCTAGTGGGTCCCCTTCCTACGAGCAGTACTTC. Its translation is CSASGSPSYEQYF.

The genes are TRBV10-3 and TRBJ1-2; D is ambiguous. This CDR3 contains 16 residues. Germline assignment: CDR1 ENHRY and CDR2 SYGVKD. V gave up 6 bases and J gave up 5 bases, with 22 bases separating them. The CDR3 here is CAIRSDLRFSSYGYTF. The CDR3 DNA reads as TGTGCCATCAGAAGCGACCTACGATTTTCTTCATATGGCTACACCTTC.

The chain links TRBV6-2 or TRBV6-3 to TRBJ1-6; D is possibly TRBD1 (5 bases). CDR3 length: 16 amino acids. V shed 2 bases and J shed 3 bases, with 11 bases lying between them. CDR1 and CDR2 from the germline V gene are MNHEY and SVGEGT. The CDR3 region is CASSYRGTGYNSPLHF. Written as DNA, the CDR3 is TGTGCCAGCAGTTACAGGGGAACGGGCTATAATTCACCCCTCCACTTT.

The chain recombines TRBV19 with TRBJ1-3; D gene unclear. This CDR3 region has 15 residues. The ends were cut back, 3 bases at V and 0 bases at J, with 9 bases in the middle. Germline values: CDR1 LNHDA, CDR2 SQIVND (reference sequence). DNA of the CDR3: TGTGCCAGTAGTATCGACCCACACTCTGGAAACACCATATATTTT. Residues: CASSIDPHSGNTIYF. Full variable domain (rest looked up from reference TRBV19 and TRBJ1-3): DGGITQSPKYLFRKEGQNVTLSCEQNLNHDAMYWYRQDPGQGLRLIYYSQIVNDFQKGDIAEGYSVSREKKESFPLTVTSAQKNPTAFYLCASSIDPHSGNTIYFGEGSWLTVV.

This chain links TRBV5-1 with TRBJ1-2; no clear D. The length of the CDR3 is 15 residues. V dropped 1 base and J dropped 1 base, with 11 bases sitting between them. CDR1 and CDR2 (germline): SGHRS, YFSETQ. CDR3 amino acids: CASSLKGDNNYGYTF. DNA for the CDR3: TGCGCCAGCAGCTTGAAAGGAGATAATAACTATGGCTACACCTTC.

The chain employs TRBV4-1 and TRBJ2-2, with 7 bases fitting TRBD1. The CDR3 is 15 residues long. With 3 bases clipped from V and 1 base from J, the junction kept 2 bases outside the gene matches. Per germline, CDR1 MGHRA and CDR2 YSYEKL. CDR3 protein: CASSQRQGNTGELFF. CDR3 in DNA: TGCGCCAGCAGCCAGCGACAGGGGAACACCGGGGAGCTGTTTTTT.

The CDR3 DNA reads TGTGCCAGCAGCCGGGACGGGAACACTGAAGCTTTCTTT. Residues: CASSRDGNTEAFF. The chain couples TRBV6-2 or TRBV6-3 to TRBJ1-1; maybe TRBD1 (5 bases). CDR1 and CDR2 (germline): MNHEY, SVGEGT. The germline V and J ends were trimmed by 6 bases and 1 base, with 9 bases remaining between them. CDR3 length: 13 residues.

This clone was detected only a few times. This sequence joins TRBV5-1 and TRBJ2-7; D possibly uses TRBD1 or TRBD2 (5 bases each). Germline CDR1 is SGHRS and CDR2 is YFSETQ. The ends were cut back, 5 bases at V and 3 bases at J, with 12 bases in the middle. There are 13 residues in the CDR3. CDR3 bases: TGCGCCAGCAGGGGCGGGCAGGGCTACGAGCAGTACTTC. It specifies CASRGGQGYEQYF. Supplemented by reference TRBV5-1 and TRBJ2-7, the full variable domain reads KAGVTQTPRYLIKTRGQQVTLSCSPISGHRSVSWYQQTPGQGLQFLFEYFSETQRNKGNFPGRFSGRQFSNSRSEMNVSTLELGDSALYLCASRGGQGYEQYFGPGTRLTVT.

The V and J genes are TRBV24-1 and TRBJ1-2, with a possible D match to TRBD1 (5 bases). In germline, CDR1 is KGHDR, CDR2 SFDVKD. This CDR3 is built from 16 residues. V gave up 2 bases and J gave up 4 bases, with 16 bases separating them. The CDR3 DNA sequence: TGTGCCACCAGTGATTCCACCCAGGCGACAGCCTATGGCTACACCTTC. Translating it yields CATSDSTQATAYGYTF.

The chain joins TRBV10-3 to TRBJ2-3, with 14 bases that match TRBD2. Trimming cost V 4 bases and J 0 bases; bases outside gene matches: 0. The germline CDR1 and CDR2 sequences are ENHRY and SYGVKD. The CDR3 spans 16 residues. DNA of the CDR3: TGTGCCATCAGTGGACTAGCGGGGGGGAGCACAGATACGCAGTATTTT. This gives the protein CAISGLAGGSTDTQYF.

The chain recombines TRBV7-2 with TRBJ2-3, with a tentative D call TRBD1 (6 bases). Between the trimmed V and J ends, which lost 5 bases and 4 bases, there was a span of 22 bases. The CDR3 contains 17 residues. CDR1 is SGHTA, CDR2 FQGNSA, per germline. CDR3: CASSRLWGRGRPDTQYF. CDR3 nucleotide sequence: TGTGCCAGCAGCAGGCTTTGGGGCAGGGGAAGGCCAGATACGCAGTATTTT. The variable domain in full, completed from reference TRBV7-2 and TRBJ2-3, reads GAGVSQSPSNKVTEKGKDVELRCDPISGHTALYWYRQSLGQGLEFLIYFQGNSAPDKSGLPSDRFSAERTGGSVSTLTIQRTQQEDSAVYLCASSRLWGRGRPDTQYFGPGTRLTVL.

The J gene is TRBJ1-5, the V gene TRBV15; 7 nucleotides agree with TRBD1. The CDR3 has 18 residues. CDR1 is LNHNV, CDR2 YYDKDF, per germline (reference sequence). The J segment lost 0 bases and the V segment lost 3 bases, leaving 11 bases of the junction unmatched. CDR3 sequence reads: CATSSDAGQLHSNQPQHF. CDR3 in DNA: TGTGCCACCAGCAGTGACGCGGGACAGCTACATAGCAATCAGCCCCAGCATTTT.

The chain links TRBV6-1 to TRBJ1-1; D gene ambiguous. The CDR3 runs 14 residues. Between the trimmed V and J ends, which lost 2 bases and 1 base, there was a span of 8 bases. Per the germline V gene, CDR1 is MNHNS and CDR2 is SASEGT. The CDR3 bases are TGTGCCAGCAGTGAATACGATAAGAACACTGAAGCTTTCTTT. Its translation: CASSEYDKNTEAFF.

In nucleotides, the CDR3 is TGTGCCAGCAGCGTAGATAGCGGGGGGGCCAGCGCCGGGGAGCTGTTTTTT. It codes for CASSVDSGGASAGELFF. This chain links TRBV9 with TRBJ2-2; TRBD2 matches 11 bases. Germline-derived CDR1 and CDR2 are SGDLS and YYNGEE. J gave up 6 bases and V 0 bases, and 7 bases lay outside the gene matches. This CDR3 is built from 17 residues.

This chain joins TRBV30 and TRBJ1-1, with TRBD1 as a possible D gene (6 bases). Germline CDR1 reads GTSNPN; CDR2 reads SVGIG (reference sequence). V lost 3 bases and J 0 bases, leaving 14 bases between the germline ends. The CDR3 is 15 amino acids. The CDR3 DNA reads TGTGCCTGGAGAGGGCGAGGGGGTATGAACACTGAAGCTTTCTTT. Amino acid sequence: CAWRGRGGMNTEAFF.

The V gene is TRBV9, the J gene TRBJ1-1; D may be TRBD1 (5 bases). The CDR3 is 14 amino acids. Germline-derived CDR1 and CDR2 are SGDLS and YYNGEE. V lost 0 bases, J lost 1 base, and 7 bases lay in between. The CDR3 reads CASSVEGTNTEAFF. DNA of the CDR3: TGTGCCAGCAGCGTAGAAGGGACGAACACTGAAGCTTTCTTT.

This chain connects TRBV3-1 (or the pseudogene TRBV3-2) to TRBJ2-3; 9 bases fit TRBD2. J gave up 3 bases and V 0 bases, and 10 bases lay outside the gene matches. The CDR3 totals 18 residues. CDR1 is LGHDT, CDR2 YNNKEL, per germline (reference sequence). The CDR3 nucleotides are TGTGCCAGCAGCCAAGACCCCCCCGGAGCGGGGGGAACAGATACGCAGTATTTT. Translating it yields CASSQDPPGAGGTDTQYF.

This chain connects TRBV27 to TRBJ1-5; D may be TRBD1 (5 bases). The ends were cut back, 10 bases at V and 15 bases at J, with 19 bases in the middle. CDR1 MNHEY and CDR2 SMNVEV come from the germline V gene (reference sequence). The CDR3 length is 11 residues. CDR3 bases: TGTGCCAATCTCGTCCAGGGACTCGGGCATTTT. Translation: CANLVQGLGHF.

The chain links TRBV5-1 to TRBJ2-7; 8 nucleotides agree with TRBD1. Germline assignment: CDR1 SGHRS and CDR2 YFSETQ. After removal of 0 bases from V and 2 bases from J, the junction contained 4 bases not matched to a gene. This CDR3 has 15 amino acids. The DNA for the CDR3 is TGCGCCAGCAGCTTGGTCCTGGGACAGGCCTACGAGCAGTACTTC. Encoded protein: CASSLVLGQAYEQYF.

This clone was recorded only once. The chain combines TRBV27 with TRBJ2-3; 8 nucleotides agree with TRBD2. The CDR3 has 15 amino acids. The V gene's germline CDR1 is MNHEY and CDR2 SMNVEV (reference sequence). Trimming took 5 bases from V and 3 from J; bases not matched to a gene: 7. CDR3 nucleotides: TGTGCCAGCAGTACCCGGGGGGGCAGGACAGATACGCAGTATTTT. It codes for CASSTRGGRTDTQYF.

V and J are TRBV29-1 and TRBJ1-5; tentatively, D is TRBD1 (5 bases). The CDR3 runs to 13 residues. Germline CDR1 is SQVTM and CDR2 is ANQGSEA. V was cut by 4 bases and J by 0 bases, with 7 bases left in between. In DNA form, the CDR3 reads TGCAGCGTTGCGGGGGGTAGCAATCAGCCCCAGCATTTT. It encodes CSVAGGSNQPQHF.